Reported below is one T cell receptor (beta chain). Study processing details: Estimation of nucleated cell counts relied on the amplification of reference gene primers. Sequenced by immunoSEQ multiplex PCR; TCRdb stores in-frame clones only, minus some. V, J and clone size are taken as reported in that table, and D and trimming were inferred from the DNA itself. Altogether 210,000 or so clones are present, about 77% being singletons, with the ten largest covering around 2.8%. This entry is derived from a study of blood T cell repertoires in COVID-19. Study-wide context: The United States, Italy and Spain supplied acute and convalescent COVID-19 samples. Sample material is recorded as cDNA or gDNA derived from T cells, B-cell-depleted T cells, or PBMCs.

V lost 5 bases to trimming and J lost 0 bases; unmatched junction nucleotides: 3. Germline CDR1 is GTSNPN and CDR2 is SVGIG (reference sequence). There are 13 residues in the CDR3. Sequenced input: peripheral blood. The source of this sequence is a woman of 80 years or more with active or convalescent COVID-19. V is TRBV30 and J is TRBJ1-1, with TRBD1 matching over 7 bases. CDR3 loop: CAWVGQLNTEAFF. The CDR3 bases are TGTGCCTGGGTGGGACAGCTGAACACTGAAGCTTTCTTT.